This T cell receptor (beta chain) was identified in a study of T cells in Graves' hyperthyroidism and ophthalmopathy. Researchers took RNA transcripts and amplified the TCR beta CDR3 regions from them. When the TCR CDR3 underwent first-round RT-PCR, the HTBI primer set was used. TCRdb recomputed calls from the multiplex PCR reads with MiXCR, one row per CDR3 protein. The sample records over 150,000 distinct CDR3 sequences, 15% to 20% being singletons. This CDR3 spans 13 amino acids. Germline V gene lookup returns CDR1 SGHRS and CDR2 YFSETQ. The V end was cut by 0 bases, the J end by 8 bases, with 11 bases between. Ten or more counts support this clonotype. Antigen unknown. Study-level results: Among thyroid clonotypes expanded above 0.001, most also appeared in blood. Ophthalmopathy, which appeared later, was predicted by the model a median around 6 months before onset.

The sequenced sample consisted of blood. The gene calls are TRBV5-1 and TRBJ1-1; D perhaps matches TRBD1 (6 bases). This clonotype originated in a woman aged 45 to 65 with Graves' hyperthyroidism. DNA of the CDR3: TGCGCCAGCAGCTTGGGGACAGAGCCAGAAGCTTTCTTT. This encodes CASSLGTEPEAFF.